This T cell receptor (beta chain) was retrieved from a study of early T cells in non-severe SARS-CoV-2 infection (dated by TCRdb to 2020 to 2023). Some background on the complete study: Bulk RNA from unsorted whole blood was used for TCR sequencing, so alpha and beta chains could not be paired. The investigation overall reported the following: Matching against VDJdb was skewed toward anti-spike CD8 responses, likely underestimated virus-specific expansions, and missed private and CD4 specificities.

Counted from cysteine to phenylalanine, this CDR3 has 13 amino acids. Only the CDR3 DNA stays, 39 bases, in frame from base 1. CDR1 and CDR2, looked up from the germline V gene, are SNHLY and FYNNEI. The germline ends are 14 bases apart after V is trimmed by 9 bases and J by 4 bases. A case-control design nested within a healthcare worker cohort in London, UK, was used, with weekly nasopharyngeal swab PCR tests and blood sampling performed. Between 23 and 31 March 2020, the week of the UK lockdown, healthcare workers were enrolled and then followed up weekly for as long as 16 weeks. This clonotype came up many times. Its antigen specificity is not known. No much larger clonotype is one base removed from it; base qualities were not supplied. Library preparation employed 5' RACE. The instrument was a NextSeq 500. The TCR library protocol attached unique molecular identifiers to individual cDNA molecules to correct for sequencing error and PCR bias. Both TCR alpha and beta chains were sequenced, and tight co-correlation was observed between alpha and beta sequence abundances in each sample. The published analysis was carried out like this. Decombinator V4 was used to perform V gene, J gene and CDR3 annotation of TCR sequences. TCRs were defined as expanded if a significant change between any two time points was detected under a Poisson model with p below 0.0001. TCR abundances were normalised to the total number of TCRs sequenced in each sample and reported as counts per million. MAIT TCRs were defined by TRAV1-2 paired with TRAJ12, TRAJ20 or TRAJ33, and iNKT TCRs by TRAV10 paired with TRAJ18. VDJdb, accessed 1 November 2021, was searched for CMV, EBV and SARS-CoV-2 annotated TCRs, excluding TCRs annotated for multiple antigens. Through fastp at Q25 and MiXCR, TCRdb rebuilt clones from the public reads, retaining in-frame beta chains. Rows merge per CDR3 protein into single entries with the most common DNA and genes. For this entry, the V and J calls and clone size follow TCRdb and not the study's own pipeline. The sample table lists 62,000 or so distinct CDR3 sequences, almost 9.5% of them with a count of one. The top ten clonotypes cover 1.2% of the sample.

The receptor comes from an adult who was a healthcare worker with PCR-confirmed SARS-CoV-2 infection or an uninfected control (not recorded which). Here the chain combines TRBV2 and TRBJ2-3; a weak D assignment points to TRBD1 (5 bases agree). What was sequenced was whole blood. The DNA sequence is TGTGCCAGAGGGGTGGGGAACTCAGATACGCAGTATTTT. This codes for CARGVGNSDTQYF.